The clone carrying this TCR beta chain was observed once. The antigen is unknown. The data derive from a study of T cell responses to AZD1222 COVID-19 vaccine. Background on the study: Both about-4-week and about-12-week second-dose recipients were combined. Findings of the study overall: Clonal diversity was possibly underestimated, and the donors were mostly white British, with more females. Repertoire sampling was restricted to post-peak T cell response timepoints.

With 0 bases removed from V and 4 bases from J, the gap between germline ends came to 12 bases. The length of the CDR3 is 16 residues. Germline V CDR1 and CDR2: KGHSH, LQKENI. Some clones are missing from TCRdb's copy, which holds only in-frame ones; the method was immunoSEQ multiplex PCR. The table lists some 190,000 clones, about 91% of them singletons. This TCR was recovered from an adult in good health. The chain uses TRBV18 and TRBJ2-2, with D perhaps matching TRBD2 (5 bases). This sample comprised peripheral blood, obtained on day 0 of AZD1222 vaccination. CDR3 amino acids: CASSPPERFGTGELFF. CDR3 bases: TGTGCCAGCTCACCACCGGAGCGGTTCGGCACCGGGGAGCTGTTTTTT. Looking up the rest from reference TRBV18 and TRBJ2-2 gives the full variable domain: NAGVMQNPRHLVRRRGQEARLRCSPMKGHSHVYWYRQLPEEGLKFMVYLQKENIIDESGMPKERFSAEFPKEGPSILRIQQVVRGDSAAYFCASSPPERFGTGELFFGEGSRLTVL.